This record concerns one TCR beta chain sequence. Extraction of RNA preceded its reverse transcription into cDNA, which served as the sequencing template. Some clones are missing from TCRdb's copy, which holds only in-frame ones; the method was immunoSEQ multiplex PCR. The table lists 150,000 to 190,000 clones, 45% to 60% of them singletons, with just under 20% in the top ten. This record belongs to a study of CD8+ T cells in alopecia areata. Across the whole study: Dosing with tofacitinib proceeded for 6 to 18 months, followed by 6 months off drug.

The germline V gene has CDR1 MNHEY and CDR2 SMNVEV (reference sequence). V lost 3 bases and J lost 9, with 12 bases in between. This CDR3 has 13 amino acids. The source material was CD8+ T cells sorted from blood, sampled at week 0. The receptor comes from a human donor with alopecia areata. The chain links TRBV27 to TRBJ2-1; D possibly corresponds to TRBD2 (6 bases). CDR3 DNA sequence: TGTGCCAGCAGTTTTTCAACTAGCCTTGAGCAGTTCTTC. Protein: CASSFSTSLEQFF.